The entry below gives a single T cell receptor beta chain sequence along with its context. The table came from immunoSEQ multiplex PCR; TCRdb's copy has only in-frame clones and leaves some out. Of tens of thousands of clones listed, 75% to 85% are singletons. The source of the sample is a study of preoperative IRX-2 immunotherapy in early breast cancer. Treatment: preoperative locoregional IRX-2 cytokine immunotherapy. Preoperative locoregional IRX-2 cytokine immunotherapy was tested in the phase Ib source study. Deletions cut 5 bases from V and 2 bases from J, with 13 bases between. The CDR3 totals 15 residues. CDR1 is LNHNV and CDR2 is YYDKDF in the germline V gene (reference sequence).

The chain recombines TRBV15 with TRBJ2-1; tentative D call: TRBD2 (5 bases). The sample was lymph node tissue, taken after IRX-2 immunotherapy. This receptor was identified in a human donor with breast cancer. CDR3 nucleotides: TGTGCCACCAGCCGGGGTCTCGAAACCTACAATGAGCAGTTCTTC. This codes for CATSRGLETYNEQFF.